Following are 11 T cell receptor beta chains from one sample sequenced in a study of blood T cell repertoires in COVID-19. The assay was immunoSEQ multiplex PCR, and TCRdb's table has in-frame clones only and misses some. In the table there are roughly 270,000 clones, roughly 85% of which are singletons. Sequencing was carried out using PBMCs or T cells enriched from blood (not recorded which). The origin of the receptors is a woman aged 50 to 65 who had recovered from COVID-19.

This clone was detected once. CDR3 nucleotide sequence: TGTGCCAGCAGCCCCAGGGTCAGTTCAGGGCTTGGCTACACCTTC. This encodes CASSPRVSSGLGYTF. The V call is TRBV7-9, the J call TRBJ1-2, with D possibly matching TRBD1 (5 bases). Germline V gene lookup returns CDR1 SEHNR and CDR2 FQNEAQ (reference sequence). The V end lost 5 bases, the J end lost 7 bases, and 20 bases lay between the germline ends. This CDR3 region has 15 residues. The variable domain in full, with the rest retrieved from reference TRBV7-9 and TRBJ1-2, is DTGVSQNPRHKITKRGQNVTFRCDPISEHNRLYWYRQTLGQGPEFLTYFQNEAQLEKSRLLSDRFSAERPKGSFSTLEIQRTEQGDSAMYLCASSPRVSSGLGYTFGSGTRLTVV.

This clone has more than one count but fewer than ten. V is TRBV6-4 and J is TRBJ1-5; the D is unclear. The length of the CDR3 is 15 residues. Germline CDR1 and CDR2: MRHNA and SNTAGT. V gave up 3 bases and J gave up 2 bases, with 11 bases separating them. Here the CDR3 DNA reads TGTGCCAGCAGTGAGACTGGATTCGGCAATCAGCCCCAGCATTTT. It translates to CASSETGFGNQPQHF.

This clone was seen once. The DNA of the CDR3 is TGCAGTGCAACAGGGGCCTACGAGCAGTACTTC. The encoded protein is CSATGAYEQYF. The genes are TRBV20-1 and TRBJ2-7; 7 bases match TRBD1. The V gene's germline CDR1 is DFQATT and CDR2 SNEGSKA (reference sequence). V shed 6 bases and J 2 bases; nucleotides not matched to a gene: 1. This CDR3 comprises 11 residues.

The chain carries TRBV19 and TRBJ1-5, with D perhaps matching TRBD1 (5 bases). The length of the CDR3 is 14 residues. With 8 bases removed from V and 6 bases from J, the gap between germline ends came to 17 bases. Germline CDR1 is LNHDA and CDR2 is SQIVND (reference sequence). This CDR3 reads CASQIQGLGQPQHF. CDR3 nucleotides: TGTGCCAGTCAGATCCAGGGATTGGGTCAGCCCCAGCATTTT.

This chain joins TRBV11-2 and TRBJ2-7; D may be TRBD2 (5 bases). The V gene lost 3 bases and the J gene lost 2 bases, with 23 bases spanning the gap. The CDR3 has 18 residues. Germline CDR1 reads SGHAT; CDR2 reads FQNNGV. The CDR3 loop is CASSFLSGRDSRTYEQYF. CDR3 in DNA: TGTGCCAGCAGCTTTTTGAGCGGTAGAGACTCTAGGACCTACGAGCAGTACTTC.

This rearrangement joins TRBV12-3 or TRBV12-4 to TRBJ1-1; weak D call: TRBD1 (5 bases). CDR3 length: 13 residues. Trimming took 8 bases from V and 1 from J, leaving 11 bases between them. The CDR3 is CASGWGRNTEAFF. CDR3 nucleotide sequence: TGTGCCAGCGGATGGGGCCGGAACACTGAAGCTTTCTTT.

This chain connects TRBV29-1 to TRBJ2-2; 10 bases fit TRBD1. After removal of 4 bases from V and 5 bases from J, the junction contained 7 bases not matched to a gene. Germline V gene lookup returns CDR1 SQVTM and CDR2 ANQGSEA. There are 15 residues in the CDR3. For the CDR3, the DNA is TGCAGCGTTGGGACAGGGGGACGGTGGACCGGGGAGCTGTTTTTT. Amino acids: CSVGTGGRWTGELFF.

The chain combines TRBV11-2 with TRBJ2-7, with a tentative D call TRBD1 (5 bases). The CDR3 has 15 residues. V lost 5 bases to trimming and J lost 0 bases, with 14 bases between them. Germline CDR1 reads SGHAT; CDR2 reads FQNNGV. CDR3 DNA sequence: TGTGCCAGCAGCATAAACAGGATAAGCTCCTACGAGCAGTACTTC. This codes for CASSINRISSYEQYF.

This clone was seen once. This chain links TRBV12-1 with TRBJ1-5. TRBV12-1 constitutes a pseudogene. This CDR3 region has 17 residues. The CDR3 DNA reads TGTGCCAGCAGCCCCCGGGTATCGAAATCGGGGAATCAGCCCCAGCATTTT. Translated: CASSPRVSKSGNQPQHF.

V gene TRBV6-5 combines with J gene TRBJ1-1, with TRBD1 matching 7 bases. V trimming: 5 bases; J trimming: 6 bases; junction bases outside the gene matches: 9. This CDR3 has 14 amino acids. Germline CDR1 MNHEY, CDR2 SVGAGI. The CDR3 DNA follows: TGTGCCAGCAGTCTGGGACAGTCGTCCGCTGAAGCTTTCTTT. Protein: CASSLGQSSAEAFF.

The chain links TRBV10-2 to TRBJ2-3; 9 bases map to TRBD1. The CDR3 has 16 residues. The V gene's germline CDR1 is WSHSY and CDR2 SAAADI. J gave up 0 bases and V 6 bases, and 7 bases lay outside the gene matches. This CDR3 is CASSKAGTGSTDTQYF. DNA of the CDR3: TGCGCCAGCAGCAAAGCCGGGACAGGGAGCACAGATACGCAGTATTTT.